This T cell receptor beta chain came from a study of graft-versus-host responses after intestinal transplantation. General study findings and limits: Some GvH clones were seen earlier in gut or blood, suggesting intestinal origin. Allograft graft-versus-host to host-versus-graft clonal ratios ran high in patients with graft-donor T cell macrochimerism.

Trimming shortened V by 2 bases and J by 6 bases, and 7 bases separated the two germline ends. CDR3 length: 12 amino acids. Germline values: CDR1 MGHRA, CDR2 YSYEKL. This clone was recorded a few times. Its antigen remains unidentified. Profiling relied on immunoSEQ multiplex PCR, and the TCRdb table lists in-frame clones only, not all of them. Altogether 20,000 to 25,000 clones are present, roughly 78% being singletons, with the ten largest covering around 0.87%. The clonotype comes from a human donor who was the organ donor for an intestinal transplant. This specimen consisted of unstimulated CD8+ T cells sorted from spleen or lymph node cells, obtained before transplant. The chain employs TRBV4-1 and TRBJ1-2; a possible D gene is TRBD1 (5 bases). CDR3 residues: CASSQQGDGYTF. CDR3 in DNA: TGCGCCAGCAGCCAACAGGGAGATGGCTACACCTTC.